This T cell receptor (beta chain) emerged from a study of shared clonotypes between healthy human individuals. Study summary: Per donor, CD8 memory used one plate, CD8 naive used two, CD4 memory used three and CD4 naive used three. Study conclusions and caveats: With a few donors compared, approximately 5% of naive CD4 clonotypes were shared. The sampled material consisted only of blood, and tissue repertoires are likely to differ.

Per the germline V gene, CDR1 is MDHEN and CDR2 is SYDVKM. The CDR3 loop spans 15 amino acids. V was shortened by 6 bases and J by 4 bases, with 18 bases between the two germline ends. Selected positively for CCR7 and CD45RO-negative, naive CD8 cells excluded terminally differentiated effector memory CD45RA+ cells. A remark on this clone: The antigen remains unidentified.

Each sorted subset replicate got 200 ng genomic DNA, about 33,000 genomes. Repertoires were generated with immunoSEQ multiplex PCR, while TCRdb's copy carries only in-frame clones and drops some. The table has nearly 2 million clones, approximately 95% seen once. Sequenced: naive CD8+ T cells sorted from blood. This clonotype was obtained from a man between 18 and 35 years old in good health. The chain uses TRBV28 and TRBJ1-2; unclear D gene. Written as DNA, the CDR3 is TGTGCCAGCAGCCAACCCTGGCCGTCTGGCTATGGCTACACCTTC. Amino acid sequence: CASSQPWPSGYGYTF.